This T cell receptor (beta chain) was retrieved from a study of blood T cell repertoires in COVID-19. This CDR3 region has 13 residues. Germline V gene sequence: CDR1 MNHEY, CDR2 SVGAGI. The V segment lost 6 bases and the J segment 7 bases; nucleotides outside the gene matches: 7. This clone was counted between two and nine times. TCRdb's copy holds only in-frame clones and misses some; the assay was immunoSEQ multiplex PCR. The table has more than 150,000 clones, about 85% seen once. The chain links TRBV6-5 to TRBJ1-2, with TRBD1 matching 8 bases. The receptor was isolated from a woman of 80 years or more with acute or convalescent COVID-19. Sample: peripheral blood. The CDR3 loop reads CASSLGQGLGYTF. In DNA form, the CDR3 reads TGTGCCAGCAGCCTAGGACAGGGACTTGGCTACACCTTC.